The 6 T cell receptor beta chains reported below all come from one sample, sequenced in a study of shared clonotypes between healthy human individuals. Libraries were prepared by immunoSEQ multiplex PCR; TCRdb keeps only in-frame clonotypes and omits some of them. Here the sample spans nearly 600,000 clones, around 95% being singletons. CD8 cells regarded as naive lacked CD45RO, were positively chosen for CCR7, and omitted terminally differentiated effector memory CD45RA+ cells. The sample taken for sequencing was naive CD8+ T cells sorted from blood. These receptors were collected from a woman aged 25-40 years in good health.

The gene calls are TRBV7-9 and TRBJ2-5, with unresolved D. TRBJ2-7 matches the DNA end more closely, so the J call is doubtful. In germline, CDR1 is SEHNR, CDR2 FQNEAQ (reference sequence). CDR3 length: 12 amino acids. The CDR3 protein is CASSLAVGEQYF. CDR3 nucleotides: TGTGCCAGCAGCCTTGCGGTCGGCGAGCAGTACTTC.

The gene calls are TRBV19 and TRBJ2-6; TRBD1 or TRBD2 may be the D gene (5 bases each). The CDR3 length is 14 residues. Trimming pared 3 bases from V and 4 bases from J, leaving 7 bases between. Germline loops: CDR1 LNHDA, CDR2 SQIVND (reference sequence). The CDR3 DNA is TGTGCCAGTAGTATGGGGGAGGGGGCCAACGTCCTGACTTTC. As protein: CASSMGEGANVLTF.

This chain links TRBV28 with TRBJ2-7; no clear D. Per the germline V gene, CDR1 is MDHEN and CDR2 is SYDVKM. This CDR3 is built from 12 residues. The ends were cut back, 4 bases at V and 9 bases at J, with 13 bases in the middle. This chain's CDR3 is CASSSSYNVQYF. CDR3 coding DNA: TGTGCCAGCAGTTCTTCTTATAATGTGCAGTACTTC.

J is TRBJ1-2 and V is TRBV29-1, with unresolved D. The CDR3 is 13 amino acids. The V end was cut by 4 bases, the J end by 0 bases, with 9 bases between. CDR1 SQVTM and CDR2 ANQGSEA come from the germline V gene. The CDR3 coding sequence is TGCAGCGTTGTGGCCTCAGCTAACTATGGCTACACCTTC. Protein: CSVVASANYGYTF.

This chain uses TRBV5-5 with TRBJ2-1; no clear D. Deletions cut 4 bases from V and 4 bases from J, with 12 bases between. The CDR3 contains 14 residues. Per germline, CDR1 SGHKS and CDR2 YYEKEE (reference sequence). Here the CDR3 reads CASSKDGMYNEQFF. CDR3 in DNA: TGTGCCAGCAGCAAGGACGGCATGTACAATGAGCAGTTCTTC. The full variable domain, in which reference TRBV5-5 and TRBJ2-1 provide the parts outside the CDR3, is DAGVTQSPTHLIKTRGQQVTLRCSPISGHKSVSWYQQVLGQGPQFIFQYYEKEERGRGNFPDRFSARQFPNYSSELNVNALLLGDSALYLCASSKDGMYNEQFFGPGTRLTVL.

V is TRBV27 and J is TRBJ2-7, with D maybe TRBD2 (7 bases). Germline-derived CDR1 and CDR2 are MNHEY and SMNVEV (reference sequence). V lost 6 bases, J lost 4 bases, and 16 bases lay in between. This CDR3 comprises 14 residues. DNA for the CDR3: TGTGCCAGCAGCCCCCCGGGGGGCGCTTACGAGCAGTACTTC. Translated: CASSPPGGAYEQYF.